This T cell receptor beta chain was obtained from a study of blood T cell repertoires in COVID-19. Across the whole study: Sites across the United States, Italy and Spain contributed samples from acute and convalescent COVID-19. Sample material is recorded as cDNA or gDNA derived from T cells, B-cell-depleted T cells, or PBMCs.

Original data processing: For nucleated cells, counts were estimated from reference gene primer amplification. Libraries were prepared by immunoSEQ multiplex PCR; TCRdb keeps only in-frame clonotypes and omits some of them. The DNA gave D and trimming, while V, J and clone size come from that table. This table has about 47,000 clones, 88% appearing once. V shed 0 bases and J 4 bases; nucleotides not matched to a gene: 10. The germline V gene has CDR1 SGHDT and CDR2 YYEEEE. The CDR3 extends over 18 amino acids. The sequenced sample was peripheral blood. The source of this sequence is a man aged 45 to 65 with active COVID-19. The chain recombines TRBV5-6 with TRBJ2-3, with 11 bases lining up with TRBD2. The CDR3 nucleotides are TGTGCCAGCAGCTTGGTTGGGACTAGCGGAGGGGGCGCAGATACGCAGTATTTT. It encodes CASSLVGTSGGGADTQYF.